Following are 21 T cell receptor beta chains from one sample sequenced in a study of cytotoxic CD8 clonotypes in ibrutinib-treated CLL (dated by TCRdb to about 2021). The intended sense of this specimen's time point label: approximately 25 months on ibrutinib. Receptors were amplified or captured by the immunoSEQ multiplex PCR assay. The clones in this table, taken by TCRdb from immuneACCESS, are in-frame only. Not every clone is retained; where verified, under half of the shortfall comes from an unresolved V gene, and the cause of the rest is unknown. This sample has about 120,000 clones in its table, and roughly 88% of those were observed once. The top ten clones comprise roughly 2% of the sample. Here the sequenced sample was PBMCs, taken after 24 months of ibrutinib treatment. Every receptor here comes from a human donor with chronic lymphocytic leukemia.

The chain combines TRBV10-1 with TRBJ1-1; TRBD1 aligns across 7 bases. Unmatched junction bases numbered 7, after V lost 2 bases and J lost 10 bases. The CDR3 spans 13 residues. Germline CDR1 is WNHNN and CDR2 is SYGVQD (reference sequence). CDR3 DNA: TGCGCCAGCAGTGAGGGGCAGGGGGGGTCAGCTTTCTTT. Protein product: CASSEGQGGSAFF.

The gene calls are TRBV6-5 and TRBJ2-7, with D perhaps given as TRBD1 or TRBD2 (6 bases each). V dropped 3 bases and J dropped 2 bases, with 14 bases sitting between them. The V gene's germline CDR1 is MNHEY and CDR2 SVGAGI. There are 15 residues in the CDR3. CDR3 sequence reads: CASSYGGRSTYEQYF. The DNA of the CDR3 is TGTGCCAGCAGTTATGGGGGGCGATCGACCTACGAGCAGTACTTC.

V usage is TRBV18 and J usage is TRBJ2-5, with 9 positions matching TRBD1. The CDR3 is made up of 15 amino acids. CDR1 and CDR2 from the germline V gene are KGHSH and LQKENI. J lost 4 bases, V lost 3 bases, and 6 bases had no gene match. The CDR3 here is CASSPSMTGGETQYF. The CDR3 DNA sequence: TGTGCCAGCTCACCCTCAATGACAGGGGGAGAGACCCAGTACTTC.

The chain carries TRBV14 and TRBJ2-3; the D gene is possibly TRBD1 (6 bases). This CDR3 spans 14 amino acids. V lost 4 bases, J lost 1 base, and 9 bases lay in between. Germline V lookup: CDR1 SGHDN, CDR2 FVKESK. In DNA, the CDR3 is TGTGCCAGCAGCCGACAGGCCCGCACAGATACGCAGTATTTT. It yields the protein CASSRQARTDTQYF.

The V gene is TRBV6-5, the J gene TRBJ2-7; a possible D gene is TRBD2 (5 bases). Germline V gives CDR1 MNHEY, CDR2 SVGAGI. Trimming shortened V by 6 bases and J by 3 bases, and 15 bases separated the two germline ends. The CDR3 runs to 14 residues. Here the CDR3 DNA reads TGTGCCAGCAGCCTTACACTAGGTGTCTACGAGCAGTACTTC. Amino acid sequence: CASSLTLGVYEQYF.

The V call is TRBV7-9, the J call TRBJ1-2; 7 nucleotides align to TRBD1. Germline CDR1 reads SEHNR; CDR2 reads FQNEAQ (reference sequence). J lost 0 bases, V lost 5 bases, and 6 bases had no gene match. The CDR3 runs 15 residues. CDR3 protein: CASSGGQFPNYGYTF. In nucleotides, the CDR3 is TGTGCCAGCAGCGGGGGACAGTTCCCTAACTATGGCTACACCTTC.

Here the CDR3 DNA reads TGTGCCAGTAGTATAAAGGGTTGGCGGGAGAGGTCCTACAATGAGCAGTTCTTC. Translating gives CASSIKGWRERSYNEQFF. The chain recombines TRBV19 with TRBJ2-1; 7 bases are a match to TRBD2. The V and J ends lost 2 bases and 1 base, in that order; junction bases with no gene match: 11. From germline, CDR1 is LNHDA and CDR2 SQIVND (reference sequence). The CDR3 has 18 amino acids.

The chain uses TRBV28 and TRBJ2-7; TRBD2 matches at 11 bases. Trimming at V came to 6 bases and at J to 5 bases, leaving 12 bases not matched to a gene. CDR1 and CDR2 from the germline V gene are MDHEN and SYDVKM. This CDR3 spans 16 amino acids. The CDR3 sequence: CASRTALAGVMNEQYF. The CDR3 bases are TGTGCCAGCAGGACGGCACTAGCGGGAGTGATGAACGAGCAGTACTTC.

The gene calls are TRBV4-1 and TRBJ1-5; a weak D match, TRBD1 (5 bases). Trimming left V 1 base short and J 2 bases short, with 12 bases between. This CDR3 region has 16 residues. The germline V gene encodes CDR1 MGHRA and CDR2 YSYEKL. The CDR3 DNA reads TGCGCCAGCAGCCAAGCTGGGAGGGGAGGCAATCAGCCCCAGCATTTT. Translation gives CASSQAGRGGNQPQHF.

This rearrangement joins TRBV11-2 to TRBJ2-5, with D maybe TRBD2 (5 bases). CDR1 is SGHAT and CDR2 is FQNNGV in the germline V gene. The length of the CDR3 is 17 residues. V lost 5 bases, J lost 7 bases, and 26 bases lay in between. The CDR3, as DNA: TGTGCCAGCAGCCCCACGACTACAGCTTGGGGTAGAGGGACCCAGTACTTC. Translating gives CASSPTTTAWGRGTQYF. Full variable domain (missing parts from reference TRBV11-2 and TRBJ2-5): EAGVAQSPRYKIIEKRQSVAFWCNPISGHATLYWYQQILGQGPKLLIQFQNNGVVDDSQLPKDRFSAERLKGVDSTLKIQPAKLEDSAVYLCASSPTTTAWGRGTQYFGPGTRLLVL.

CDR3 DNA: TGTGCCAGCAGTGCGGGGACCTTGGGACAGGGAAACTACGAGCAGTACTTC. It encodes CASSAGTLGQGNYEQYF. This chain joins TRBV6-1 and TRBJ2-7; 9 nucleotides align to TRBD1. Germline CDR1 MNHNS, CDR2 SASEGT. The CDR3 spans 17 residues. Unmatched junction bases numbered 13, after V lost 4 bases and J lost 3 bases.

This rearrangement joins TRBV27 to TRBJ1-2; 11 nucleotides align to TRBD1. V lost 5 bases and J lost 8; bases outside the gene matches: 7. Germline CDR1 and CDR2: MNHEY and SMNVEV (reference sequence). The CDR3 runs 14 residues. Here the CDR3 DNA reads TGTGCCAGCAGTCCGGCAGGGACAGGGGGGGGCTACACCTTC. It is translated as CASSPAGTGGGYTF.

The chain carries TRBV28 and TRBJ2-7; tentative D call: TRBD1 (6 bases). The V gene's germline CDR1 is MDHEN and CDR2 SYDVKM. V was clipped by 3 bases and J by 7 bases, with 13 bases between them. The CDR3 runs to 13 residues. This chain's CDR3 is CASSFLDSREQYF. In nucleotides, the CDR3 is TGTGCCAGCAGTTTCCTGGACAGCCGTGAGCAGTACTTC.

V is TRBV12-5 and J is TRBJ2-2; either TRBD1 or TRBD2 may fit D (5 bases each). V lost 4 bases and J 1 base, leaving 19 bases between the germline ends. The CDR3 spans 18 residues. Germline V gene sequence: CDR1 LGHNT, CDR2 FRNRAP. Here the CDR3 reads CASGSPLGVWKNTGELFF. The CDR3 DNA follows: TGTGCTAGTGGTTCCCCGCTGGGGGTTTGGAAGAACACCGGGGAGCTGTTTTTT.

V usage is TRBV7-9 and J usage is TRBJ2-3; tentatively, D is TRBD2 (5 bases). Germline-derived CDR1 and CDR2 are SEHNR and FQNEAQ (reference sequence). CDR3 length equals 15 residues. V was pared by 5 bases and J by 0 bases, with 12 bases between. In DNA form, the CDR3 reads TGTGCCAGCAGCCCGGACTCTCTAAGCACAGATACGCAGTATTTT. This codes for CASSPDSLSTDTQYF.

The chain is built from TRBV7-6 and TRBJ2-4; the match to TRBD2 covers 15 bases. CDR1 is SGHVS, CDR2 FNYEAQ, per germline. There are 18 residues in the CDR3. V lost 4 bases, J lost 6 bases, and 10 bases stayed unmatched. CDR3 sequence reads: CASSSDLGLAGGSNIQYF. The CDR3 region has the DNA TGTGCCAGCAGCTCAGACCTCGGACTAGCGGGAGGGTCAAACATTCAGTACTTC.

This clone was seen only once. CDR3 nucleotide sequence: TGTGCCAGCAGGCGGGACAGCTCCCGGGTTGCTGAAGCTTTCTTT. It translates to CASRRDSSRVAEAFF. The chain carries TRBV6-5 and TRBJ1-1; 7 nucleotides line up with TRBD1. The germline V gene encodes CDR1 MNHEY and CDR2 SVGAGI. The CDR3 is 15 amino acids. V was pared by 6 bases and J by 6 bases, with 13 bases of the junction left unmatched.

This clone has a handful of counts. The chain is built from TRBV27 and TRBJ2-1, with 7 nucleotides matching TRBD2. The CDR3 runs to 15 residues. Germline V gives CDR1 MNHEY, CDR2 SMNVEV (reference sequence). V was pared by 0 bases and J by 7 bases, with 6 bases of the junction left unmatched. The CDR3 here is CASSLSGGLRNEQFF. The DNA for the CDR3 is TGTGCCAGCAGTTTATCGGGAGGGTTAAGGAATGAGCAGTTCTTC.

The rearrangement links TRBV14 to TRBJ1-5; D is perhaps TRBD1 (5 bases). Germline V gene lookup returns CDR1 SGHDN and CDR2 FVKESK. V shed 0 bases and J shed 4 bases, with 19 bases lying between them. CDR3 length equals 18 residues. The CDR3 sequence is CASSQDTPGLPLNQPQHF. The CDR3, as DNA: TGTGCCAGCAGCCAAGATACCCCAGGGTTACCGTTAAATCAGCCCCAGCATTTT.

The chain links TRBV5-6 to TRBJ2-6; 7 nucleotides line up with TRBD1. Germline V CDR1 and CDR2: SGHDT, YYEEEE. The CDR3 consists of 17 residues. Trimming removed 6 bases from V and 0 bases from J; junction bases left unmatched: 9. CDR3 coding DNA: TGTGCCAGCAATGCCAGGGGGATCAGCTCTGGGGCCAACGTCCTGACTTTC. Its translation: CASNARGISSGANVLTF.

The chain links TRBV28 to TRBJ1-2; TRBD1 agrees at 9 bases. Per the germline V gene, CDR1 is MDHEN and CDR2 is SYDVKM. V trimming: 1 base; J trimming: 8 bases; junction bases outside the gene matches: 8. The CDR3 extends over 15 amino acids. In DNA, the CDR3 is TGTGCCAGCAGTTTATTTAACAGGGGGCGCGGAGGCTACACCTTC. Translating it yields CASSLFNRGRGGYTF.